Listed here are 32 T cell receptor beta chains from one sample, sequenced in a study of neurological immune-mediated disorders. In TCRdb, the 5' RACE reads were re-called with MiXCR into one record per CDR3 protein. The sample consists of about 66,000 distinct CDR3 sequences, almost 3.5% of them appearing once. The sample comprised PBMCs. Source of these receptors: a man aged 35 to 55 with multiple sclerosis.

This clonotype was observed a handful of times. A read error may explain this, as a much larger clone is one base away. The rearrangement joins TRBV20-1 to TRBJ1-3; tentatively, D is TRBD1 (6 bases). The CDR3 totals 14 residues. Germline CDR1 DFQATT, CDR2 SNEGSKA (reference sequence). This chain's CDR3 is CSARDYRVGKTIYF. The DNA for the CDR3 is TGCAGTGCTAGAGATTACAGGGTTGGAAAAACCATATATTTT.

At least ten counts were recorded for this clonotype. The chain joins TRBV20-1 to TRBJ2-3; D not resolved. The CDR3 totals 13 residues. The germline V and J ends were trimmed by 4 bases and 1 base, with 9 bases remaining between them. Germline V gene lookup returns CDR1 DFQATT and CDR2 SNEGSKA (reference sequence). CDR3 coding DNA: TGCAGTGCTATTAGCAGCCGCACAGATACGCAGTATTTT. It codes for CSAISSRTDTQYF.

This clonotype has ten or more counts. The V and J genes are TRBV7-8 and TRBJ2-1; weak D call: TRBD2 (6 bases). Germline V gene data show CDR1 as SGHVS and CDR2 as FQNEAQ. Trimming shortened V by 5 bases and J by 4 bases, and 24 bases separated the two germline ends. The CDR3 extends over 18 amino acids. CDR3 protein: CASSPLSFIGGEYNEQFF. CDR3 DNA sequence: TGTGCCAGCAGCCCCCTTAGCTTTATCGGGGGAGAGTACAATGAGCAGTTCTTC.

This clonotype was found many times. The rearrangement links TRBV7-8 to TRBJ2-7, with D possibly being TRBD1 or TRBD2 (6 bases each). Germline V gene sequence: CDR1 SGHVS, CDR2 FQNEAQ. The CDR3 is 14 residues long. Deletions cut 3 bases from V and 2 bases from J, with 11 bases between. The CDR3 DNA is TGTGCCAGCAGCTTTTTAGGGGGGACCTACGAGCAGTACTTC. It translates to CASSFLGGTYEQYF.

This clonotype was observed at least ten times. The J gene is TRBJ1-1, the V gene TRBV21-1. TRBV21-1 is tagged as a pseudogene. This CDR3 region has 17 residues. The CDR3 nucleotides are TGTGCCAGCAGCAAAACGGTTATGCGACACCTGAGTACTGAAGCTTTCTTT. Protein sequence: CASSKTVMRHLSTEAFF.

In this sample, this clonotype turned up a few times. Since a much larger clone is just one base distant, this may be a read error. J is TRBJ2-1 and V is TRBV5-6; TRBD1 aligns across 9 bases. CDR3 length: 17 residues. After removal of 3 bases from V and 5 bases from J, the junction contained 12 bases not matched to a gene. The germline V gene has CDR1 SGHDT and CDR2 YYEEEE. CDR3 protein: CASSSAGTGKSHNEQFF. CDR3 DNA: TGTGCCAGCAGCTCCGCCGGGACAGGGAAATCCCACAATGAGCAGTTCTTC.

This clonotype has ten or more counts. This chain links TRBV12-3 or TRBV12-4 with TRBJ1-6, with 7 bases identical to TRBD1. V was clipped by 6 bases and J by 10 bases; unmatched bases: 12. The CDR3 loop spans 15 amino acids. The CDR3 coding sequence is TGTGCCAGCAGCCAGACAGGGAGGCAAAGATCACCCCTCCACTTT. Its protein is CASSQTGRQRSPLHF.

A remark on this clonotype: Given the absence of the conserved phenylalanine or tryptophan at the CDR3 end, a read error is likely. The chain employs TRBV11-2 and TRBJ2-7, with D tentatively TRBD2 (6 bases). Germline CDR1 SGHAT, CDR2 FQNNGV. Deletions cut 7 bases from V and 5 bases from J, with 18 bases between. There are 14 residues in the CDR3. In nucleotides, the CDR3 is TGTGCCAGCACTCCATTACCCGGGGGTAACGAGCAGTACAAC. Protein product: CASTPLPGGNEQYN.

There are many counts of this clonotype. The J gene is TRBJ1-1, the V gene TRBV3-1, with D perhaps matching TRBD1 (6 bases). Trimming took off 4 bases at V and 1 base at J, with 19 bases between the two ends. The CDR3 sequence is 17 residues long. Germline lookup yields CDR1 LGHDT and CDR2 YNNKEL (reference sequence). The CDR3 here is CASSPRRDTGRNTEAFF. CDR3 coding DNA: TGTGCCAGCAGCCCACGACGGGACACAGGGAGGAACACTGAAGCTTTCTTT.

This clonotype was counted ten times or more. The genes are TRBV5-1 and TRBJ2-5, with 12 bases matching TRBD2. The V gene's germline CDR1 is SGHRS and CDR2 YFSETQ. The trim removed 0 bases at V and 2 bases at J, leaving 5 bases unmatched. There are 17 residues in the CDR3. The CDR3 region has the DNA TGCGCCAGCAGCTTGGCTCTAGCGGGAGGGCCTCAAGAGACCCAGTACTTC. Amino acid sequence: CASSLALAGGPQETQYF.

This clonotype was seen repeatedly, ten times or more. This chain connects TRBV12-3 or TRBV12-4 to TRBJ1-4; no clear D. V was pared by 6 bases and J by 6 bases, with 14 bases between. The CDR3 loop spans 14 amino acids. CDR3 amino acids: CASSYGNYDEKLFF. The CDR3 coding sequence is TGTGCCAGCAGCTACGGGAACTATGATGAAAAACTGTTTTTT.

This clonotype was seen many times. This sequence joins TRBV20-1 and TRBJ2-7; D is uncertain. V gave up 5 bases and J gave up 0 bases, with 14 bases separating them. There are 14 residues in the CDR3. Germline CDR1 DFQATT, CDR2 SNEGSKA (reference sequence). CDR3 bases: TGCAGTGCTTCTATGAAAGGTAGCTCCTACGAGCAGTACTTC. Protein sequence: CSASMKGSSYEQYF.

This clonotype was detected ten times or more. This chain links TRBV20-1 with TRBJ2-3; D is possibly TRBD1 (5 bases). This CDR3 comprises 16 residues. The germline gives CDR1 DFQATT, CDR2 SNEGSKA (reference sequence). The V and J ends lost 0 bases and 1 base respectively, with 14 bases between them. DNA for the CDR3: TGCAGTGCTAGAGACCCCTCAGGGTGGGGCACAGATACGCAGTATTTT. Translated, it gives CSARDPSGWGTDTQYF.

This clonotype was observed at least ten times. The chain joins TRBV12-3 or TRBV12-4 to TRBJ1-2; 8 bases fit TRBD1. The CDR3 length is 12 residues. V gave up 6 bases and J gave up 6 bases; unmatched junction bases: 3. The CDR3 DNA reads TGTGCCAGCAGGGAGACAGGGGATGGCTACACCTTC. Translating gives CASRETGDGYTF.

This clonotype was picked up many times. This chain connects TRBV6-5 to TRBJ2-7, with 8 bases aligning to TRBD1. V dropped 4 bases and J dropped 0; count of bases not matched to a gene: 8. The CDR3 is 16 residues long. Per the germline V gene, CDR1 is MNHEY and CDR2 is SVGAGI. The CDR3 bases are TGTGCCAGCAGTTGGACGAGACAGGGGAGCTCCTACGAGCAGTACTTC. Amino acids: CASSWTRQGSSYEQYF.

This clonotype has at least ten counts. The chain recombines TRBV18 with TRBJ2-7; D call uncertain. V was clipped by 0 bases and J by 2 bases, with 8 bases between them. Germline V gene lookup returns CDR1 KGHSH and CDR2 LQKENI. This CDR3 comprises 14 residues. DNA for the CDR3: TGTGCCAGCTCACCACCTATTTCCCCCTACGAGCAGTACTTC. This gives the protein CASSPPISPYEQYF.

This clonotype was seen ten or more times. In DNA, the CDR3 is TGTGCTAGTGGTTGGACTGGGAGAAGCTCCTACAATGAGCAGTTCTTC. This gives the protein CASGWTGRSSYNEQFF. The rearrangement links TRBV12-5 to TRBJ2-1; D is perhaps TRBD2 (5 bases). CDR3 length equals 16 residues. Per the germline V gene, CDR1 is LGHNT and CDR2 is FRNRAP. The V end lost 4 bases, the J end lost 0 bases, and 13 bases lay between the germline ends.

Concerning this clonotype: This may be a read error, as it is one base from a much larger clone. The chain joins TRBV5-1 to TRBJ1-1; D gene ambiguous. Germline V CDR1 and CDR2: SGHRS, YFSETQ. V was shortened by 4 bases and J by 1 base, with 11 bases between the two germline ends. The CDR3 runs 14 residues. CDR3 sequence reads: CASSQREGNTEAFF. The CDR3, as DNA: TGCGCCAGCAGCCAACGTGAGGGGAACACTGAAGCTTTCTTT. The full variable domain, in which reference TRBV5-1 and TRBJ1-1 provide the parts outside the CDR3, is KAGVTQTPRYLIKTRGQQVTLSCSPISGHRSVSWYQQTPGQGLQFLFEYFSETQRNKGNFPGRFSGRQFSNSRSEMNVSTLELGDSALYLCASSQREGNTEAFFGQGTRLTVV.

Many counts were recorded for this clonotype. CDR3 DNA sequence: TGTGCCAGCAGTTTTTTAGGGCAGGGGGCAAATCAGCCCCAGCATTTT. Translated, it gives CASSFLGQGANQPQHF. V usage is TRBV12-3 or TRBV12-4 and J usage is TRBJ1-5, with 8 bases aligning to TRBD1. V was pared by 3 bases and J by 4 bases, with 8 bases of the junction left unmatched. The CDR3 consists of 16 residues.

This clonotype was counted ten times or more. This chain uses TRBV12-3 or TRBV12-4 with TRBJ2-7, with 7 bases fitting TRBD1. The CDR3 has 13 amino acids. V lost 7 bases, J lost 2 bases, and 5 bases stayed unmatched. CDR3 loop: CASNNDRAYEQYF. The CDR3 region has the DNA TGTGCCAGCAACAACGACAGGGCCTACGAGCAGTACTTC.

This clonotype was detected ten times or more. This chain uses TRBV6-4 with TRBJ2-1; TRBD1 agrees at 8 bases. This CDR3 comprises 15 residues. Looked up from germline, CDR1 is MRHNA and CDR2 is SNTAGT. J gave up 4 bases and V 3 bases, and 5 bases lay outside the gene matches. This CDR3 reads CASSEYGTGYNEQFF. CDR3 coding DNA: TGTGCCAGCAGTGAGTACGGGACAGGATACAATGAGCAGTTCTTC.

This clonotype was counted many times. One end of the junction fails to match germline, which may point to a read error. The rearrangement joins TRBV5-6 to TRBJ2-2, with D possibly being TRBD1 or TRBD2 (5 bases each). The CDR3 runs to 15 residues. Per the germline V gene, CDR1 is SGHDT and CDR2 is YYEEEE. The CDR3 DNA reads as TGTGCCAGCAGCTCCGGGACGGAGAACATCGGGGAGCTGTTTTTT. This translates into CASSSGTENIGELFF.

This clonotype was recorded many times. The rearrangement links TRBV24-1 to TRBJ2-1; D is ambiguous. This CDR3 comprises 16 residues. Trimming cost V 5 bases and J 0 bases, with 13 bases left between them. Germline CDR1 and CDR2: KGHDR and SFDVKD. The CDR3 sequence is CATSAGTGSSYNEQFF. The CDR3 bases are TGTGCCACCAGTGCGGGTACGGGTAGCTCCTACAATGAGCAGTTCTTC.

Ten or more counts support this clonotype. The rearrangement joins TRBV5-1 to TRBJ2-7; 7 positions match TRBD1. V lost 4 bases to trimming and J lost 6 bases; unmatched junction nucleotides: 13. Germline values: CDR1 SGHRS, CDR2 YFSETQ. There are 15 residues in the CDR3. CDR3 loop: CASSAQGGSLGEQYF. DNA of the CDR3: TGCGCCAGCAGCGCTCAAGGGGGCTCGTTGGGCGAGCAGTACTTC.

This clonotype was detected ten times or more. The J gene is TRBJ2-1, the V gene TRBV20-1; 7 bases align to TRBD2. The CDR3 is 13 amino acids. The V gene's germline CDR1 is DFQATT and CDR2 SNEGSKA (reference sequence). Trimming cost V 6 bases and J 8 bases; bases outside gene matches: 10. The CDR3 nucleotides read TGCAGTGCGAGGCTAGCGGTTCTCGATGAGCAGTTCTTC. It encodes CSARLAVLDEQFF.

This clonotype has at least ten counts. J is TRBJ2-1 and V is TRBV29-1; D is ambiguous. In germline, CDR1 is SQVTM, CDR2 ANQGSEA. The CDR3 totals 11 residues. The V end lost 7 bases, the J end lost 0 bases, and 4 bases lay between the germline ends. The DNA of the CDR3 is TGCAGCGCGAGCTCCTACAATGAGCAGTTCTTC. Amino acid sequence: CSASSYNEQFF.

This clonotype was found a few times. This may arise from a read error, as a much more abundant clone is one base away. The chain carries TRBV20-1 and TRBJ2-1, with D unresolved. The CDR3 runs 14 residues. The germline V and J ends were trimmed by 8 bases and 0 bases, with 14 bases remaining between them. Germline CDR1 DFQATT, CDR2 SNEGSKA (reference sequence). The DNA of the CDR3 is TGCAGTACTGATCACTACAGCTCCTACAATGAGCAGTTCTTC. This gives the protein CSTDHYSSYNEQFF.

The sample holds many counts of this clonotype. This chain uses TRBV10-2 with TRBJ2-3, with TRBD2 matching 12 bases. There are 15 residues in the CDR3. J was trimmed by 8 bases and V by 7 bases; bases with no gene match: 10. In germline, CDR1 is WSHSY, CDR2 SAAADI. CDR3 loop: CASTLLAGGPGTQYF. In DNA form, the CDR3 reads TGCGCCAGCACCCTGCTAGCGGGGGGGCCGGGTACGCAGTATTTT.

This clonotype was observed at least ten times. The chain joins TRBV10-1 to TRBJ2-3; TRBD2 aligns across 9 bases. The J segment lost 4 bases and the V segment lost 2 bases, leaving 19 bases of the junction unmatched. CDR1 is WNHNN and CDR2 is SYGVQD in the germline V gene (reference sequence). This CDR3 region has 20 residues. The CDR3 DNA reads as TGCGCCAGCAGTGAGAGGGTTAGCGGGAGCTTTGGAGATTCGGCAGATACGCAGTATTTT. It specifies CASSERVSGSFGDSADTQYF.

This clonotype appeared many times. The chain is built from TRBV18 and TRBJ2-5; 9 bases line up with TRBD1. This CDR3 has 15 residues. V was clipped by 0 bases and J by 4 bases; unmatched bases: 3. In germline, CDR1 is KGHSH, CDR2 LQKENI. Here the CDR3 reads CASSPPGQGSETQYF. DNA for the CDR3: TGTGCCAGCTCACCACCGGGACAGGGATCAGAGACCCAGTACTTC.

This clonotype has at least ten counts. This chain uses TRBV3-1 with TRBJ2-1, with TRBD2 matching over 9 bases. The CDR3 spans 15 residues. Trimming at V came to 4 bases and at J to 9 bases, leaving 10 bases not matched to a gene. Looked up from germline, CDR1 is LGHDT and CDR2 is YNNKEL (reference sequence). The CDR3 DNA follows: TGTGCCAGCAGCCCCCTAGCGGGGAAAGGCGGTGAGCAGTTCTTC. Its translation: CASSPLAGKGGEQFF.

This clonotype was seen repeatedly, ten times or more. The chain has TRBV3-1 and TRBJ1-6, with D tentatively TRBD1 (5 bases). Trimming shortened V by 4 bases and J by 7 bases, and 17 bases separated the two germline ends. The V gene's germline CDR1 is LGHDT and CDR2 YNNKEL (reference sequence). The CDR3 is 16 amino acids. CDR3 sequence (DNA): TGTGCCAGCAGCCGGCTGGGGAACGGACAAAATTCACCCCTCCACTTT. This sequence encodes CASSRLGNGQNSPLHF.